Listed below are T cell receptor beta chains from one sample, sequenced in a study of cytomegalovirus exposure and HLA in healthy donors. Only in-frame clones appear in the TCRdb table, and some are missing; sequencing was by immunoSEQ multiplex PCR. This table holds about 150,000 clones, approximately 80% found once. The sample comprised PBMCs. These receptors all come from a woman between 35 and 50 years old in good health and CMV-seronegative. The CDR3 runs from the conserved cysteine through the conserved F or W. The order of the fields is clone size, J gene, D gene, V gene, CDR3 length, CDR3 DNA, CDR3 protein. D genes are given only for firm matches. Where a row states a size, it is once, few, many or the class of an expanded clone; other rows omit it.

abundance: NA
j_gene: TRBJ2-7
d_gene: NA
v_gene: TRBV2
len: 12
CDR3nt: TGTTTCAAGCAGAAGGCGGCATACGAGCAGTACTTC
CDR3aa: CFKQKAAYEQYF

abundance: NA
j_gene: TRBJ1-6
d_gene: NA
v_gene: TRBV11-3
len: 15
CDR3nt: TGTGCCAGCAGCTTAGTCCCAGGGAGGAATTCACCCCTCCACTTT
CDR3aa: CASSLVPGRNSPLHF

abundance: NA
j_gene: TRBJ2-1
d_gene: NA
v_gene: TRBV19
len: 14
CDR3nt: TGTGCCAGTAGTCTCGGACTAAACTACAATGAGCAGTTCTTC
CDR3aa: CASSLGLNYNEQFF

abundance: NA
j_gene: TRBJ1-2
d_gene: NA
v_gene: TRBV28
len: 13
CDR3nt: TGTGCCAGCAGCAACGCGGGGCTCTATGGCTACACCTTC
CDR3aa: CASSNAGLYGYTF

abundance: NA
j_gene: TRBJ2-7
d_gene: NA
v_gene: TRBV5-8
len: 14
CDR3nt: TGTGCCAGCAGCTTGGGGGGCCCCTCCTACGAGCAGTACTTC
CDR3aa: CASSLGGPSYEQYF

abundance: NA
j_gene: TRBJ1-3
d_gene: TRBD1
v_gene: TRBV18
len: 15
CDR3nt: TGTGCCAGCTCAAGTTTGGACAGGGAAGGAAACACCATATATTTT
CDR3aa: CASSSLDREGNTIYF

abundance: NA
j_gene: TRBJ2-7
d_gene: TRBD1
v_gene: TRBV5-6
len: 14
CDR3nt: TGTGCCAGCAGCCCACGGGACAGATCCTACGAGCAGTACTTC
CDR3aa: CASSPRDRSYEQYF

abundance: NA
j_gene: TRBJ1-5
d_gene: TRBD1
v_gene: TRBV2
len: 14
CDR3nt: TGTGCCAGCAGCTTACAGGGGGCGGACCAGCCCCAGCATTTT
CDR3aa: CASSLQGADQPQHF

abundance: NA
j_gene: TRBJ1-2
d_gene: NA
v_gene: TRBV10-3
len: 14
CDR3nt: TGTGCCATCAGTGATCCAGGGGTTAACTATGGCTACACCTTC
CDR3aa: CAISDPGVNYGYTF

abundance: NA
j_gene: TRBJ2-1
d_gene: NA
v_gene: TRBV7-9
len: 17
CDR3nt: TGTGCCAGCAGTCCCGGGGTGGTGGGGTGGCGATACAATGAGCAGTTCTTC
CDR3aa: CASSPGVVGWRYNEQFF

abundance: NA
j_gene: TRBJ2-7
d_gene: TRBD2
v_gene: TRBV5-4
len: 13
CDR3nt: TGTGCCAGCAGCTCCCAGGGACTATCCGAGCAGTACTTC
CDR3aa: CASSSQGLSEQYF

abundance: NA
j_gene: TRBJ2-1
d_gene: TRBD1
v_gene: TRBV6-6
len: 15
CDR3nt: TGTGCCAGCAAAACCGGGACAGCACTTTACAATGAGCAGTTCTTC
CDR3aa: CASKTGTALYNEQFF

abundance: NA
j_gene: TRBJ2-5
d_gene: TRBD1
v_gene: TRBV7-7
len: 16
CDR3nt: TGTGCCAGCAGCTCCGGGACAGGGAGGGGCCAAGAGACCCAGTACTTC
CDR3aa: CASSSGTGRGQETQYF

abundance: NA
j_gene: TRBJ1-3
d_gene: NA
v_gene: TRBV5-1
len: 14
CDR3nt: TGCGCCAGCAGCTCTGACACGTCGGGAAACACCATATATTTT
CDR3aa: CASSSDTSGNTIYF

abundance: NA
j_gene: TRBJ1-4
d_gene: NA
v_gene: TRBV28
len: 12
CDR3nt: TGTGCCAGCAGCTCCAGGGGTGAAAAACTGTTTTTT
CDR3aa: CASSSRGEKLFF

abundance: NA
j_gene: TRBJ2-1
d_gene: TRBD2
v_gene: TRBV7-9
len: 17
CDR3nt: TGTGCCAGCAGCTTAAGGGGGTCGGGACTAGCGGGAGTTGAGCAGTTCTTC
CDR3aa: CASSLRGSGLAGVEQFF

abundance: NA
j_gene: TRBJ2-7
d_gene: NA
v_gene: TRBV7-9
len: 12
CDR3nt: TGTGCCAGCAGCTTAGGGGAGCAAGAGCAGTACTTC
CDR3aa: CASSLGEQEQYF

abundance: NA
j_gene: TRBJ1-3
d_gene: NA
v_gene: TRBV30
len: 17
CDR3nt: TGTGCCTGGACCGAAACGGGACGGAGGCGGGGTGGAAACACCATATATTTT
CDR3aa: CAWTETGRRRGGNTIYF

abundance: NA
j_gene: TRBJ2-2
d_gene: TRBD1
v_gene: TRBV2
len: 14
CDR3nt: TGTGCCAGCAGTGACGACAGGGATGGCGGGGAGCTGTTTTTT
CDR3aa: CASSDDRDGGELFF

abundance: once
j_gene: TRBJ2-7
d_gene: NA
v_gene: TRBV11-2
len: 15
CDR3nt: TGTGCCAGCAGCTTAGATAATGGGGCTTGGTACGAGCAGTACTTC
CDR3aa: CASSLDNGAWYEQYF

abundance: NA
j_gene: TRBJ2-7
d_gene: NA
v_gene: TRBV6-1
len: 15
CDR3nt: TGTGCCAGCAGAATGAGGCCTTCCACAACCTACGAGCAGTACTTC
CDR3aa: CASRMRPSTTYEQYF

abundance: NA
j_gene: TRBJ2-2
d_gene: NA
v_gene: TRBV6-1
len: 13
CDR3nt: TGTGCCAGCAGGGGGCCGGGCACCGGGGAGCTGTTTTTT
CDR3aa: CASRGPGTGELFF

abundance: NA
j_gene: TRBJ2-5
d_gene: NA
v_gene: TRBV6-5
len: 13
CDR3nt: TGTGCCAGCAGTCCCTATGCAATGGAGACCCAGTACTTC
CDR3aa: CASSPYAMETQYF

abundance: NA
j_gene: TRBJ2-5
d_gene: NA
v_gene: TRBV29-1
len: 12
CDR3nt: TGCAGCGTTGACCTGACGGGAGAGACCCAGTACTTC
CDR3aa: CSVDLTGETQYF

abundance: NA
j_gene: TRBJ2-6
d_gene: TRBD1
v_gene: TRBV19
len: 15
CDR3nt: TGTGCCTCCGGGACAGCCCTCTCTGGGGCCAACGTCCTGACTTTC
CDR3aa: CASGTALSGANVLTF

abundance: NA
j_gene: TRBJ2-5
d_gene: NA
v_gene: TRBV14
len: 14
CDR3nt: TGTGCCAGCAGCCACATGGGGCCTCAAGAGACCCAGTACTTC
CDR3aa: CASSHMGPQETQYF

abundance: NA
j_gene: TRBJ1-1
d_gene: NA
v_gene: TRBV2
len: 14
CDR3nt: TGTGCCAGCAGTTCTACAGACAGCGTTCAAGGAGCTTTCTTT
CDR3aa: CASSSTDSVQGAFF

abundance: NA
j_gene: TRBJ2-3
d_gene: TRBD1
v_gene: TRBV2
len: 17
CDR3nt: TGTGCCAGCAGGGAGGGTATCTACAGGGGGAGCACAGATACGCAGTATTTT
CDR3aa: CASREGIYRGSTDTQYF

abundance: NA
j_gene: TRBJ1-1
d_gene: TRBD1
v_gene: TRBV5-5
len: 12
CDR3nt: TGTGCCAGCCGACAGGGGAACACTGAAGCTTTCTTT
CDR3aa: CASRQGNTEAFF

abundance: NA
j_gene: TRBJ2-5
d_gene: TRBD1
v_gene: TRBV7-9
len: 14
CDR3nt: TGTGCCAGCAGCTTTGGACAGGGGGCGAAGACCCAGTACTTC
CDR3aa: CASSFGQGAKTQYF

abundance: NA
j_gene: TRBJ2-4
d_gene: NA
v_gene: TRBV21-1
len: 19
CDR3nt: TGTGCCAGCAGCAAAGGGGCTAGCGCCATACCGTTTTCCCAAAACATTCAGTACTTC
CDR3aa: CASSKGASAIPFSQNIQYF

abundance: NA
j_gene: TRBJ2-5
d_gene: NA
v_gene: TRBV5-4
len: 16
CDR3nt: TGTGCCAGCAGACCGACCCCAACGGGGATCCAAGAGACCCAGTACTTC
CDR3aa: CASRPTPTGIQETQYF

abundance: NA
j_gene: TRBJ2-7
d_gene: NA
v_gene: TRBV11-2
len: 17
CDR3nt: TGTGCCAGCAGCTCCCCCTCTGGGCGGAGGAGCTCCTACGAGCAGTACTTC
CDR3aa: CASSSPSGRRSSYEQYF

abundance: NA
j_gene: TRBJ1-1
d_gene: TRBD1
v_gene: TRBV28
len: 17
CDR3nt: TGTGCCAGCAGCTCAAACAGGGGATCGATTAGGAACACTGAAGCTTTCTTT
CDR3aa: CASSSNRGSIRNTEAFF

abundance: NA
j_gene: TRBJ2-7
d_gene: NA
v_gene: TRBV6-5
len: 13
CDR3nt: TGTGCCAGCACCATGGGGCAGGGGTGGGAGCAGTACTTC
CDR3aa: CASTMGQGWEQYF

abundance: NA
j_gene: TRBJ2-7
d_gene: TRBD2
v_gene: TRBV7-9
len: 14
CDR3nt: TGTGCCAGCAGCTTCAGCGGGAGGGCCTACGAGCAGTACTTC
CDR3aa: CASSFSGRAYEQYF

abundance: few
j_gene: TRBJ2-3
d_gene: NA
v_gene: TRBV19
len: 13
CDR3nt: TGTGCCAGTAGTATAGATCGGGTAGATACGCAGTATTTT
CDR3aa: CASSIDRVDTQYF

abundance: NA
j_gene: TRBJ1-2
d_gene: NA
v_gene: TRBV27
len: 16
CDR3nt: TGTGCCAGCAGTGGGGGGGCAGGAAATCCCTCCTATGGCTACACCTTC
CDR3aa: CASSGGAGNPSYGYTF

abundance: NA
j_gene: TRBJ2-2
d_gene: NA
v_gene: TRBV5-1
len: 15
CDR3nt: TGCGCCAGCTCCAGCTCGGCAGGGCGAGCCGGGGAGCTGTTTTTT
CDR3aa: CASSSSAGRAGELFF

abundance: NA
j_gene: TRBJ2-5
d_gene: NA
v_gene: TRBV25-1
len: 11
CDR3nt: TGTGCCAGCAGGCAGGGTGAGACCCAGTACTTC
CDR3aa: CASRQGETQYF

abundance: NA
j_gene: TRBJ2-5
d_gene: NA
v_gene: TRBV14
len: 13
CDR3nt: TGTGCCAGCAGCCAAAACGGAGGGGAGACCCAGTACTTC
CDR3aa: CASSQNGGETQYF

abundance: NA
j_gene: TRBJ2-7
d_gene: NA
v_gene: TRBV15
len: 14
CDR3nt: TGTGCCACCAGCAGAGATGCCAGTACCTACGAGCAGTACTTC
CDR3aa: CATSRDASTYEQYF

abundance: NA
j_gene: TRBJ1-5
d_gene: TRBD1
v_gene: TRBV19
len: 19
CDR3nt: TGTGCCAGTACCCCGAAGGAGGACAGGTTAAGGGATAGCAATCGGCCCCAGCATTTT
CDR3aa: CASTPKEDRLRDSNRPQHF

abundance: NA
j_gene: TRBJ2-1
d_gene: NA
v_gene: TRBV28
len: 15
CDR3nt: TGTGCCAGCAGTCCGAGAGTTAGCTCCTACAATGAGCAGTTCTTC
CDR3aa: CASSPRVSSYNEQFF

abundance: NA
j_gene: TRBJ2-3
d_gene: NA
v_gene: TRBV4-1
len: 14
CDR3nt: TGCGCCAGCAGCGTAACAGCTAGCACAGATACGCAGTATTTT
CDR3aa: CASSVTASTDTQYF

abundance: NA
j_gene: TRBJ2-1
d_gene: NA
v_gene: TRBV7-9
len: 12
CDR3nt: TGTGCCAGCAGCCCACCAGACAATGAGCAGTTCTTC
CDR3aa: CASSPPDNEQFF

abundance: NA
j_gene: TRBJ2-3
d_gene: TRBD1
v_gene: TRBV7-2
len: 16
CDR3nt: TGTGCCAGCAGCTTAGTGCGTCAGGGGGCAAGAGATACGCAGTATTTT
CDR3aa: CASSLVRQGARDTQYF

abundance: NA
j_gene: TRBJ2-2
d_gene: TRBD1
v_gene: TRBV19
len: 15
CDR3nt: TGTGCCAGTAGGCTCCAGGGGGTGAACACCGGGGAGCTGTTTTTT
CDR3aa: CASRLQGVNTGELFF

abundance: NA
j_gene: TRBJ1-5
d_gene: NA
v_gene: TRBV11-2
len: 15
CDR3nt: TGTGCCAGCAGCTTAGGAGACAGAGGCAATCAGCCCCAGCATTTT
CDR3aa: CASSLGDRGNQPQHF

abundance: NA
j_gene: TRBJ2-1
d_gene: TRBD2
v_gene: TRBV13
len: 16
CDR3nt: TGTGCCAGCAGTACTGCCGGGACTAGCAAGGTCGGTGAGCAGTTCTTC
CDR3aa: CASSTAGTSKVGEQFF

abundance: NA
j_gene: TRBJ1-6
d_gene: TRBD1
v_gene: TRBV6-6
len: 15
CDR3nt: TGTGCCAGCAATAATGGACAGGGTCCAAATTCACCCCTCCACTTT
CDR3aa: CASNNGQGPNSPLHF

abundance: NA
j_gene: TRBJ2-3
d_gene: TRBD1
v_gene: TRBV2
len: 15
CDR3nt: TGTGCCAGCAGTCGACGACAGGGTGACACAGATACGCAGTATTTT
CDR3aa: CASSRRQGDTDTQYF

abundance: NA
j_gene: TRBJ2-7
d_gene: NA
v_gene: TRBV7-2
len: 14
CDR3nt: TGTGCCAGCAGCGCCGACTGGAGCTCCTACGAGCAGTACTTC
CDR3aa: CASSADWSSYEQYF

abundance: NA
j_gene: TRBJ2-1
d_gene: TRBD2
v_gene: TRBV19
len: 17
CDR3nt: TGTGCCAGTAGTATAGACCGGACTAGCGGGTTCTACAATGAGCAGTTCTTC
CDR3aa: CASSIDRTSGFYNEQFF

abundance: NA
j_gene: TRBJ2-5
d_gene: TRBD2
v_gene: TRBV19
len: 17
CDR3nt: TGTGCCAGTAGTATAGATCCGTTAGCGGGGTTCCAAGAGACCCAGTACTTC
CDR3aa: CASSIDPLAGFQETQYF